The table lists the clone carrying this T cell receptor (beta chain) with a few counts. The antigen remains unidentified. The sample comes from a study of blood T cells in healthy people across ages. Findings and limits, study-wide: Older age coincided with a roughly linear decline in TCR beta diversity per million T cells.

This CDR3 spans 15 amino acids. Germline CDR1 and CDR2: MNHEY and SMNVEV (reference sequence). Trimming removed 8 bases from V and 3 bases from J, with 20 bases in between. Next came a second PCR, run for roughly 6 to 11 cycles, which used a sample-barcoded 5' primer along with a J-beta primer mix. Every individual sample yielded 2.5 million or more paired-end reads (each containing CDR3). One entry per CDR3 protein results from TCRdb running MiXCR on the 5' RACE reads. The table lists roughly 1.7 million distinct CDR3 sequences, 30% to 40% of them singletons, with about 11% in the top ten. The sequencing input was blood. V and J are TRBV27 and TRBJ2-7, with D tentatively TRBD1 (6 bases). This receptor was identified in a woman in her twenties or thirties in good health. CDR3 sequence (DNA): TGTGCCAGCGCCCCGGGGTTGGGGGCGGTCTACGAGCAGTACTTC. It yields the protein CASAPGLGAVYEQYF.